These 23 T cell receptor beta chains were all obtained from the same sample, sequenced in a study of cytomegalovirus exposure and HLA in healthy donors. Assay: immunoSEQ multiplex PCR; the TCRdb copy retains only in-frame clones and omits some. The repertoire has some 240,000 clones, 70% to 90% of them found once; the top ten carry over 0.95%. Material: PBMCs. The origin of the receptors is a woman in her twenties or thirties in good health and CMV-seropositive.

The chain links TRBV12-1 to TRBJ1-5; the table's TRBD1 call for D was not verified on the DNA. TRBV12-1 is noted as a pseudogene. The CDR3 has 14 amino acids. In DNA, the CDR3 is TGTGCCAGCAGCTTTCCAGGGGGATGGCAGCCCCAGCATTTT. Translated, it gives CASSFPGGWQPQHF.

This CDR3 reads CASSLAIALAGEVYEQYF. The CDR3 DNA reads as TGTGCCAGCAGCCTGGCAATAGCACTAGCGGGAGAGGTCTACGAGCAGTACTTC. This chain joins TRBV14 and TRBJ2-7; 11 nucleotides agree with TRBD2. The V and J ends lost 4 bases and 3 bases, in that order; junction bases with no gene match: 14. CDR3 length: 18 amino acids. Germline V gene sequence: CDR1 SGHDN, CDR2 FVKESK.

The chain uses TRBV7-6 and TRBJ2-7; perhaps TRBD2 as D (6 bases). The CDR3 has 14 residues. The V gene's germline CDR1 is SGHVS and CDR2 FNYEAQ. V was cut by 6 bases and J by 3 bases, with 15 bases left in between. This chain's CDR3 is CASRLGLGSYEQYF. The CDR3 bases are TGTGCCAGCAGATTGGGACTTGGGAGCTACGAGCAGTACTTC.

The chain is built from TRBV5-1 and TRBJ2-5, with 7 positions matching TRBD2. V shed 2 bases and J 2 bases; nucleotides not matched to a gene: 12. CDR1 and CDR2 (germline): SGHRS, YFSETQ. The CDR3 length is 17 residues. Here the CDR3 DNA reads TGCGCCAGCAGCTTACCCGCCTCTAGCGGAACTCAAGAGACCCAGTACTTC. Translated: CASSLPASSGTQETQYF.

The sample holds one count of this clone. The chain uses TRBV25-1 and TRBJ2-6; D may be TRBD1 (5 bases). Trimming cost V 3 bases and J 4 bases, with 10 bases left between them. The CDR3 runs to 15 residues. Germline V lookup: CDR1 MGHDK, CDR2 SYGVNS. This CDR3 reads CASSDPGLGANVLTF. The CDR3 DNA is TGTGCCAGCAGTGACCCAGGGTTAGGGGCCAACGTCCTGACTTTC.

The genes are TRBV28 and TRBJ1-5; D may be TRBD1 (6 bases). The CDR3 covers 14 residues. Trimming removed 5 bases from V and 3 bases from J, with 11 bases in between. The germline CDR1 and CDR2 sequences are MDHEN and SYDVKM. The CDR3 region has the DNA TGTGCCAGCAGTCCACAGGGACACAATCAGCCCCAGCATTTT. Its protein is CASSPQGHNQPQHF.

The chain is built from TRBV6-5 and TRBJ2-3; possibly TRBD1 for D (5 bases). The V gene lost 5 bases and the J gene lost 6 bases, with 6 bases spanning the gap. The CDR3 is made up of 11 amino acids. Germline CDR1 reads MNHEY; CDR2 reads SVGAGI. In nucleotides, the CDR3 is TGTGCCAGCAGTAGACAGGATACGCAGTATTTT. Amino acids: CASSRQDTQYF.

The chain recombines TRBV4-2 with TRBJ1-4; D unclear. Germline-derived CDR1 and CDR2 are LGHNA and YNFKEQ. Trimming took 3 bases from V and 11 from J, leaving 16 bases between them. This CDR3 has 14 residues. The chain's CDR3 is CASSQGHVGYKLFF. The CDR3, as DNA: TGTGCCAGCAGCCAGGGCCACGTGGGTTATAAACTGTTTTTT.

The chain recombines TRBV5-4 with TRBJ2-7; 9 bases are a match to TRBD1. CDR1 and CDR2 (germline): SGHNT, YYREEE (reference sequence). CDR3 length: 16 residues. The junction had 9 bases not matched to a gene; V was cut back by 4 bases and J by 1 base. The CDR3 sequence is CASSGGRTGASYEQYF. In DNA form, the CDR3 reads TGTGCCAGCAGCGGTGGCCGGACAGGGGCTTCCTACGAGCAGTACTTC.

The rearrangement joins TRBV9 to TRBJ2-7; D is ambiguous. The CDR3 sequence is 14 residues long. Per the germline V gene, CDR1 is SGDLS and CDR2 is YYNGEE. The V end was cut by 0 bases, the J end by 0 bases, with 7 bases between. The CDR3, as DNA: TGTGCCAGCAGCGTAGCCTCTAGCTCCTACGAGCAGTACTTC. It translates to CASSVASSSYEQYF. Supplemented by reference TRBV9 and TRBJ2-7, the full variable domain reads DSGVTQTPKHLITATGQRVTLRCSPRSGDLSVYWYQQSLDQGLQFLIQYYNGEERAKGNILERFSAQQFPDLHSELNLSSLELGDSALYFCASSVASSSYEQYFGPGTRLTVT.

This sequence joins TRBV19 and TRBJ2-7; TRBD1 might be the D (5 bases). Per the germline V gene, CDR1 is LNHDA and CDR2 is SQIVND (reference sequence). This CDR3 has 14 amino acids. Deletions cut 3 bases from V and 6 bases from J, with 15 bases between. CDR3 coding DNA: TGTGCCAGTAGTATGTTTGACAGAGAAGGCGAGCAGTACTTC. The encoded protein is CASSMFDREGEQYF.

CDR3 DNA: TGTGCCAGCAGCCTATCAGGGGGCAACACCGGGGAGCTGTTTTTT. This encodes CASSLSGGNTGELFF. This chain joins TRBV6-1 and TRBJ2-2, with 8 bases matching TRBD1. V shed 6 bases, J shed 2 bases, and the junction held 5 bases outside the gene matches. The V gene's germline CDR1 is MNHNS and CDR2 SASEGT. The CDR3 length is 15 residues.

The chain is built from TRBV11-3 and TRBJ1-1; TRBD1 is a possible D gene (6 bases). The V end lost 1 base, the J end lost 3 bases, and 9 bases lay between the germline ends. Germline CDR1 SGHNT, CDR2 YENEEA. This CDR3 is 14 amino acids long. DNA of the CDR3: TGTGCCAGCAGCTTAGTACCAGGGGACACTGAAGCTTTCTTT. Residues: CASSLVPGDTEAFF.

DNA for the CDR3: TGTGCCATCGGGGGCACTGATGGCTACACCTTC. Encoded protein: CAIGGTDGYTF. The gene calls are TRBV10-3 and TRBJ1-2; D possibly corresponds to TRBD1 (6 bases). CDR3 length: 11 residues. Germline V lookup: CDR1 ENHRY, CDR2 SYGVKD. The V gene lost 8 bases and the J gene lost 6 bases, with 10 bases spanning the gap.

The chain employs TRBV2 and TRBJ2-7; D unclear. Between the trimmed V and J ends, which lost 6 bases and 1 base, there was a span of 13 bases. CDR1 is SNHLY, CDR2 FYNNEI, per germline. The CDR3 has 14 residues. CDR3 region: CASREMTESYEQYF. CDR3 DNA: TGTGCCAGCAGGGAGATGACCGAGTCCTACGAGCAGTACTTC.

CDR3 nucleotide sequence: TGTGCCACCAGCAGAGATCCGTCGACAGGTCAAGAGACCCAGTACTTC. This translates into CATSRDPSTGQETQYF. V gene TRBV15 combines with J gene TRBJ2-5; D possibly corresponds to TRBD1 (6 bases). V lost 0 bases and J lost 2, with 13 bases in between. Germline V CDR1 and CDR2: LNHNV, YYDKDF (reference sequence). The CDR3 length is 16 residues. The full variable domain, in which reference TRBV15 and TRBJ2-5 provide the parts outside the CDR3, is DAMVIQNPRYQVTQFGKPVTLSCSQTLNHNVMYWYQQKSSQAPKLLFHYYDKDFNNEADTPDNFQSRRPNTSFCFLDIRSPGLGDTAMYLCATSRDPSTGQETQYFGPGTRLLVL.

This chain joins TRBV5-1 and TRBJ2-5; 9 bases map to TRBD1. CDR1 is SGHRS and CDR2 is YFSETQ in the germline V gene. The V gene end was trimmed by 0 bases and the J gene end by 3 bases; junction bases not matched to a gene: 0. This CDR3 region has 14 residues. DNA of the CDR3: TGCGCCAGCAGCTTGGGACAGGGGGAAGAGACCCAGTACTTC. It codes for CASSLGQGEETQYF.

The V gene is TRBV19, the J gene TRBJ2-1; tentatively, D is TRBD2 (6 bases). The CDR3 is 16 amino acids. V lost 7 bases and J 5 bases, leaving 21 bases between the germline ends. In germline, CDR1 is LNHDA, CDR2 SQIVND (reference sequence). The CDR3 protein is CASNRLGDLPHNEQFF. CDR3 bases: TGTGCCAGTAATAGACTAGGGGACTTACCGCACAATGAGCAGTTCTTC.

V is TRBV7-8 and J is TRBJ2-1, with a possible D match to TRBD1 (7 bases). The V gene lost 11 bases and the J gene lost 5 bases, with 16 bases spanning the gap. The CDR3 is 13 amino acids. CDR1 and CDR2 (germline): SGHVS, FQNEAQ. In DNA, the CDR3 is TGTGCCTGGGGGGCAGGGGGTAACAATGAGCAGTTCTTC. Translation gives CAWGAGGNNEQFF.

The CDR3 DNA is TGTGCCAGCAGTTTATTTGTGGGTAGGCGGACTGAAGCTTTCTTT. Translated: CASSLFVGRRTEAFF. This chain joins TRBV28 and TRBJ1-1; D remains unclear. There are 15 residues in the CDR3. V lost 1 base and J 5 bases, leaving 14 bases between the germline ends. Germline assignment: CDR1 MDHEN and CDR2 SYDVKM.

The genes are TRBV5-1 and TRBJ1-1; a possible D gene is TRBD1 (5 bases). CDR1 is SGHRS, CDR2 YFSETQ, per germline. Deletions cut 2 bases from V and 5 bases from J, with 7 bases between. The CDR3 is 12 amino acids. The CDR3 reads CASSFSGTEAFF. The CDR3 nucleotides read TGCGCCAGCAGCTTTTCAGGGACTGAAGCTTTCTTT.

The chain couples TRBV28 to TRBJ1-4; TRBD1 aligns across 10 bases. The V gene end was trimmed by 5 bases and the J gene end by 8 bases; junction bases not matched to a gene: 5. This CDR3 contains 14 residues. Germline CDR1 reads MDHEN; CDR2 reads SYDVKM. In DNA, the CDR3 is TGTGCCAGCAGTCCGGGACAGGGGACGGAAAAACTGTTTTTT. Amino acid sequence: CASSPGQGTEKLFF.

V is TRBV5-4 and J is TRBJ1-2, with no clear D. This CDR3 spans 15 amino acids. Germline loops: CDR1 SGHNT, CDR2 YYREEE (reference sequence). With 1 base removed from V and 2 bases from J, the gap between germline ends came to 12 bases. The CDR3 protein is CASSLLGESNYGYTF. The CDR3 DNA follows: TGTGCCAGCAGCTTGCTCGGGGAATCCAACTATGGCTACACCTTC. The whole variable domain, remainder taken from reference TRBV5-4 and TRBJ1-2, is ETGVTQSPTHLIKTRGQQVTLRCSSQSGHNTVSWYQQALGQGPQFIFQYYREEENGRGNFPPRFSGLQFPNYSSELNVNALELDDSALYLCASSLLGESNYGYTFGSGTRLTVV.